This T cell receptor (beta chain) was identified during a study of graft-versus-host responses after intestinal transplantation. Study details: The study gave all recipients anti-thymocyte globulin induction, then tacrolimus and steroids for 2 to 3 years. Study-wide points: Declining HvG levels early post-transplant were linked to peak circulating GvH clone levels. Clonal ratios of graft-versus-host to host-versus-graft in allografts were high for patients exhibiting graft-donor T cell macrochimerism.

V lost 4 bases and J lost 1; bases outside the gene matches: 18. The germline gives CDR1 SGHVS, CDR2 FQNEAQ. This CDR3 spans 22 amino acids. Profiling relied on immunoSEQ multiplex PCR, and the TCRdb table lists in-frame clones only, not all of them. The profile covers just over 40,000 clones, with about 95% appearing a single time and about 0.54% taken by the ten largest. In the case of this clone: Antigen unknown.

The chain recombines TRBV7-8 with TRBJ2-1; 14 nucleotides align to TRBD2. The TCR was taken from a human donor who was the organ donor for an intestinal transplant. The sequencing used unstimulated CD8+ T cells sorted from spleen or lymph node cells, collected before transplant. Here the CDR3 DNA reads TGTGCCAGCAGCTGGGACCTCAAGACCGGGACTAGCGGGGGCCGATCCTACAATGAGCAGTTCTTC. Translation: CASSWDLKTGTSGGRSYNEQFF.